This is a list of T cell receptor beta chains from one sample in a study of T cells in Graves' hyperthyroidism and ophthalmopathy. A single record per CDR3 protein comes from TCRdb applying MiXCR to the multiplex PCR reads. Altogether under 400,000 distinct CDR3 sequences are present, around 15% being singletons, with the ten largest covering roughly a fifth. Source material: blood. The receptors were gathered from a woman aged 55-69 years with Graves' ophthalmopathy. Both conserved end residues are part of each CDR3. The D gene is left open where the match is weak. Only part of the rows carry a size: once, few, many, or a class if the clone is expanded.

many	16	TRBV28	.	TRBJ1-5	TGTGCCAGCAGTTCAACACGATATTATAGCAATCAGCCCCAGCATTTT	CASSSTRYYSNQPQHF
.	16	TRBV9	TRBD2	TRBJ2-1	TGTGCCAGCAGCGTAGTTGGTCTAGCGGGCGACAATGAGCAGTTCTTC	CASSVVGLAGDNEQFF
few	16	TRBV29-1	TRBD1	TRBJ2-2	TGCAGCGTCCTGGACAGGGGAGCCCTTAACACCGGGGAGCTGTTTTTT	CSVLDRGALNTGELFF
many	14	TRBV7-2	TRBD1	TRBJ2-3	TGTGCCAGCACCAGGACAGGGGTGGGAGATACGCAGTATTTT	CASTRTGVGDTQYF
.	13	TRBV28	.	TRBJ1-1	TGTGCCAGCAGCCCTTCAGGTTGGGCTGAAGCTTTCTTT	CASSPSGWAEAFF
few	16	TRBV13	.	TRBJ2-2	TGTGCCAGCAGCATTAGCGCGAAAAGGGACACCGGGGAGCTGTTTTTT	CASSISAKRDTGELFF
few	15	TRBV19	TRBD2	TRBJ2-1	TGTGCCAGTAAAAGAGAGCGGGGGGAAAGGAATGAGCAGTTCTTC	CASKRERGERNEQFF
.	14	TRBV12-3/TRBV12-4	TRBD1	TRBJ2-7	TGTGCCAGCAGTTACGACAGGGAGTCCTACGAGCAGTACTTC	CASSYDRESYEQYF
.	14	TRBV13	.	TRBJ2-7	TGTGCCAGCAGCTTTAAGGACATCTCCTACGAGCAGTACTTC	CASSFKDISYEQYF
few	14	TRBV20-1	TRBD1	TRBJ1-6	TGCAGTGCTACCCAGGGGGCCTGGAATTCACCCCTCCACTTT	CSATQGAWNSPLHF
many	15	TRBV7-3	.	TRBJ1-1	TGTGCCAGCAGCTTAAGACAGGCTTTGAACACTGAAGCTTTCTTT	CASSLRQALNTEAFF